This record concerns one T cell receptor (beta chain) sequence. The antigen remains unidentified. Data came from immunoSEQ multiplex PCR; TCRdb stores just in-frame clones and leaves some out. This table has about 110,000 clones, roughly nine tenths appearing once. The data stem from a study of T cell responses to AZD1222 COVID-19 vaccine. Study-level points and caveats: Of spike-specific TCRs, nearly half reportedly target regions left unmutated in variants. Researchers report vaccine-associated CD4 TCRs spanning spike, with dominance at 160-218 and 743-854. Repertoire sampling occurred only after the peak T cell response.

From germline, CDR1 is LGHNA and CDR2 YSLEER. The CDR3 spans 13 residues. Trimming took 1 base from V and 1 from J, leaving 4 bases between them. This rearrangement joins TRBV4-3 to TRBJ1-2; no clear D. This clonotype originated in an adult in good health. Sequenced material: peripheral blood, taken on day 0 of AZD1222 vaccination. The CDR3 protein is CASSQGVNYGYTF. The CDR3 DNA reads TGCGCCAGCAGCCAAGGAGTTAACTATGGCTACACCTTC.